This TCR beta chain was identified in a study of T cell responses to AZD1222 COVID-19 vaccine. The CDR3 has 19 amino acids. The germline CDR1 and CDR2 sequences are MNHNY and SVGAGI (reference sequence). Trimming cost V 6 bases and J 0 bases, with 24 bases left between them. Only in-frame clones appear in the TCRdb table, and some are missing; sequencing was by immunoSEQ multiplex PCR. The sample has some 120,000 clones; under 85% are singletons. Study-wide findings and caveats: The study found vaccine-associated CD4 TCRs spanning spike, dominant at 160-218 and 743-854. Spike-specific TCR breadth and depth rose after two AZD1222 doses.

This clone was counted only a few times. Its antigen is still unknown. J is TRBJ1-5 and V is TRBV6-6; tentative D call: TRBD1 (5 bases). The clonotype originates from an adult in good health. The material was peripheral blood, obtained on day 0 of AZD1222 vaccination. The CDR3: CASSSPRDSPRSSNQPQHF. As DNA, the CDR3 is TGTGCCAGCAGCTCACCTCGGGACTCTCCCCGTTCTAGCAATCAGCCCCAGCATTTT.